This TCR beta chain was documented in a study of blood T cell repertoires in COVID-19 (TCRdb year 2020). Regarding the research as a whole: The collaborator samples originated in the United States, Italy and Spain and spanned the acute and convalescent phases of COVID-19. The material from the prospective study consisted of cDNA or gDNA derived from T cells, B-cell-depleted T cells, or PBMCs. A de-identified subject ID, COVID-19 status, age in years and sex were almost always included in the sample metadata. The dataset comprised deeply sampled blood TCRbeta repertoires from subjects exposed to, actively infected with, or recovered from COVID-19. The samples were drawn from the first 160 participants of the ongoing ImmuneRACE study and from more than 1,000 subjects provided by 6 global collaborators. A freely available public database, intended as a resource for researchers studying the immune response to SARS-CoV-2, is where the repertoires were released. Where HLA class I and class II types were available, the types were taken from metadata supplied by the sample provider, not from assay-based typing. On the study overall, not on this receptor specifically: How much clinical and demographic metadata was included differed by source and by participant, and the metadata was provided uncurated.

TCRbeta CDR3 regions were amplified from genomic DNA using the immunoSEQ Assay, a bias-controlled multiplex PCR. In the paper's pipeline: The number of nucleated cells in each sample was estimated from the amplification of reference gene primers within the assay. To quantify the absolute abundance of each unique TCRbeta CDR3 rearrangement, sequence reads were collapsed and filtered. For each sample, productive Simpson clonality was calculated as the square root of Simpson's diversity index across productive rearrangements. Imported from immuneACCESS, the table was reduced by TCRdb to in-frame sequences with V and J called. These copies leave out some clones; in studies compared against another copy, an unresolved V gene accounts for under half, and the cause of the remainder is not known. That table supplies the V and J calls and clone size; D and trimming were determined from the DNA. The sample table lists over 50,000 clones, about 82% of them with a count of one. Around 5% of the sample rests with the top ten.

Collaborating institutions collected whole blood in K2EDTA tubes following their own protocols. Collaborator samples were shipped for TCRbeta analysis as frozen whole blood, isolated PBMCs, or DNA extracted from either sample type. To note about this clone: Its cognate antigen has yet to be identified. No much larger clonotype is one base removed from it; base qualities were not supplied.

The CDR3 measures 15 amino acids from cysteine to phenylalanine. Just CDR3 DNA is preserved here, 45 bases in frame from base 1. Per the germline V gene, MGHRA is the CDR1 and YSYEKL is the CDR2. V drops 2 bases and J drops 5 bases, leaving 16 bases in between. Sequencing was performed on peripheral blood. The clonotype originates from a man in his 70s with acute or convalescent COVID-19. The chain links TRBV4-1 with TRBJ2-7; matching of 6 bases hints at TRBD2 as the D gene. The nucleotides are TGCGCCAGCAGCCAACCCGCTGGAGGGATCCACGAGCAGTACTTC. It translates as CASSQPAGGIHEQYF.